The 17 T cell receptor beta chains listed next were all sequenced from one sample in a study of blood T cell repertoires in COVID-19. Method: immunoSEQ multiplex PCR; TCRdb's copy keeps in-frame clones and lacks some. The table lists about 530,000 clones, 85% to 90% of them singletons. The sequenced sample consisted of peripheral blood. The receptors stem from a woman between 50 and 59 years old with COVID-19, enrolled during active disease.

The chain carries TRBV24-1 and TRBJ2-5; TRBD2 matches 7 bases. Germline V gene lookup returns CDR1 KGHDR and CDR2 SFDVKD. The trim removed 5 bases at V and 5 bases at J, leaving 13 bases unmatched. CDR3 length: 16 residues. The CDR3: CATSAPSGGGGETQYF. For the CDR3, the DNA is TGTGCCACCAGTGCCCCAAGCGGCGGGGGTGGGGAGACCCAGTACTTC.

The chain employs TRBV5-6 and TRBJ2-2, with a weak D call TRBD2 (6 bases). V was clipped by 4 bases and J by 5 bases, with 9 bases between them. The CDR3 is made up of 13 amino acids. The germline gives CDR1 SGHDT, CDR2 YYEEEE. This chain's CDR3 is CASSPGRTGELFF. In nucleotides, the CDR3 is TGTGCCAGCAGCCCCGGGAGAACCGGGGAGCTGTTTTTT.

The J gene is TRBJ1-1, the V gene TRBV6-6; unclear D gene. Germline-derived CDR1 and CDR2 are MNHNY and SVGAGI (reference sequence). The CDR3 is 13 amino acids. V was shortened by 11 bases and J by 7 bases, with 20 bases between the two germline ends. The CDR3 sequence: CAVSAGPTYEAFF. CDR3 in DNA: TGTGCCGTCTCGGCGGGCCCAACATATGAAGCTTTCTTT.

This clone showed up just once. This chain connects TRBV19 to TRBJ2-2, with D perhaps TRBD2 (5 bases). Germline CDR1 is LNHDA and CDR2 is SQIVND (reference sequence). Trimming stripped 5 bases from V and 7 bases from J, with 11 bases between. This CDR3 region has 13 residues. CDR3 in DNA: TGTGCCAGTAGTTGGCGTCGGGGCGGGGAGCTGTTTTTT. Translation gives CASSWRRGGELFF.

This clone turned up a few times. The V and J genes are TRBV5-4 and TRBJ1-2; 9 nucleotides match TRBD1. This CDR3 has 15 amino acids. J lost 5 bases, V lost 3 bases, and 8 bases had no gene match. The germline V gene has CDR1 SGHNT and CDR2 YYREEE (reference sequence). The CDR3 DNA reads TGTGCCAGCAGCTCCGACCTTGGACAGGGGTATGGCTACACCTTC. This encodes CASSSDLGQGYGYTF. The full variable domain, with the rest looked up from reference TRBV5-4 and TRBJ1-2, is ETGVTQSPTHLIKTRGQQVTLRCSSQSGHNTVSWYQQALGQGPQFIFQYYREEENGRGNFPPRFSGLQFPNYSSELNVNALELDDSALYLCASSSDLGQGYGYTFGSGTRLTVV.

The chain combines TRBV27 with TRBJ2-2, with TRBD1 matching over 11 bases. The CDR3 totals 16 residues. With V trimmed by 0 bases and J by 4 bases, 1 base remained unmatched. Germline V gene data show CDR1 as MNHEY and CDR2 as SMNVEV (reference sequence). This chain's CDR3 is CASSLSGQGVTGELFF. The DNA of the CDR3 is TGTGCCAGCAGTTTATCGGGACAGGGGGTCACCGGGGAGCTGTTTTTT.

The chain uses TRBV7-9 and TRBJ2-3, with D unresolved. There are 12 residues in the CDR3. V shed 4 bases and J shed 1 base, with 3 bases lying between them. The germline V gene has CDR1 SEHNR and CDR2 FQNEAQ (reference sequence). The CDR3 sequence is CASSSGTDTQYF. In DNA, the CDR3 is TGTGCCAGCAGCTCTGGCACAGATACGCAGTATTTT.

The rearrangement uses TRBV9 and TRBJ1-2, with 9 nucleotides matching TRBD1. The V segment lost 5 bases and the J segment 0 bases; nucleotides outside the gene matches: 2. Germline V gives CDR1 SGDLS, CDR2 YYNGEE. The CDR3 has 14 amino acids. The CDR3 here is CASRTGGSNYGYTF. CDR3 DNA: TGTGCCAGCAGGACAGGGGGTTCTAACTATGGCTACACCTTC. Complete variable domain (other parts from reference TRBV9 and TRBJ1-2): DSGVTQTPKHLITATGQRVTLRCSPRSGDLSVYWYQQSLDQGLQFLIQYYNGEERAKGNILERFSAQQFPDLHSELNLSSLELGDSALYFCASRTGGSNYGYTFGSGTRLTVV.

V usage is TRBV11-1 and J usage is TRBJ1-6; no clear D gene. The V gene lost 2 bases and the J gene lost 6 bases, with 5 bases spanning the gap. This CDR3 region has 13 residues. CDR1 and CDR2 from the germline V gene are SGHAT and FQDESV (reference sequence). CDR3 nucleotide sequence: TGTGCCAGCAGCTTACAGGTTAATTCACCCCTCCACTTT. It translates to CASSLQVNSPLHF.

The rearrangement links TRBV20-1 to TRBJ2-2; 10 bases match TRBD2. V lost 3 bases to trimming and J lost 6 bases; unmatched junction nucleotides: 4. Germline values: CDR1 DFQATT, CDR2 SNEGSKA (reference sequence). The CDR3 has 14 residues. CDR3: CSASSLAGAGELFF. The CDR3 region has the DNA TGCAGTGCTAGTTCCCTAGCGGGGGCCGGGGAGCTGTTTTTT.

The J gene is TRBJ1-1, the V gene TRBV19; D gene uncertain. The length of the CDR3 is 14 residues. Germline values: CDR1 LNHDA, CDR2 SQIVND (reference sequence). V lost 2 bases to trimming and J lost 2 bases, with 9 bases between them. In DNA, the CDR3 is TGTGCCAGTAGTATAAATCCAGTTAACACTGAAGCTTTCTTT. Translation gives CASSINPVNTEAFF.

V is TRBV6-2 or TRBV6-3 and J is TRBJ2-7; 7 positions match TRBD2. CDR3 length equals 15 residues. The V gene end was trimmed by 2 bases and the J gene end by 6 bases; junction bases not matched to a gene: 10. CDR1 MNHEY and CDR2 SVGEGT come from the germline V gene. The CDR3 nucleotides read TGTGCCAGCAGTTACGCTGTCGGGAGCGGGGTCGAGCAGTACTTC. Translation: CASSYAVGSGVEQYF.

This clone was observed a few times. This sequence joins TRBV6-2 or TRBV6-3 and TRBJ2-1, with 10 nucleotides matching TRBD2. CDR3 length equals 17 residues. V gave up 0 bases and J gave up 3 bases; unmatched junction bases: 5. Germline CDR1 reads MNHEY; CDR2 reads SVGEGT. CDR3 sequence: CASSYSGLAGVYNEQFF. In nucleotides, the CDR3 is TGTGCCAGCAGTTACTCTGGCCTAGCGGGGGTCTACAATGAGCAGTTCTTC.

CDR3 in DNA: TGCGCCAGCAGCCCCCTGAGAGCGGGGGCCCCAGATACGCAGTATTTT. Translating it yields CASSPLRAGAPDTQYF. This chain connects TRBV5-1 to TRBJ2-3, with 8 bases fitting TRBD2. Germline loops: CDR1 SGHRS, CDR2 YFSETQ. CDR3 size: 16 residues. The V gene end was trimmed by 4 bases and the J gene end by 4 bases; junction bases not matched to a gene: 11.

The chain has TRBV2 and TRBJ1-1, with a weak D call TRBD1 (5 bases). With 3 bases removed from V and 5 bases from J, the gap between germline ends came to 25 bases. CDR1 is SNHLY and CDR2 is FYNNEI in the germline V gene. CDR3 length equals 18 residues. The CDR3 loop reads CASSEDGVAVKGVTEAFF. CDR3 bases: TGTGCCAGCAGTGAGGATGGTGTGGCGGTTAAAGGGGTGACTGAAGCTTTCTTT.

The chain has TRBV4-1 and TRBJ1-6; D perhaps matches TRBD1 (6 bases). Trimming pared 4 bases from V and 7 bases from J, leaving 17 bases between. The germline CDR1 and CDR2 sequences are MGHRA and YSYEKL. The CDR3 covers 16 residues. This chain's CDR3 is CASSLLGAGTNSPLHF. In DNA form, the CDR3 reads TGCGCCAGCAGCCTCCTAGGGGCAGGGACAAATTCACCCCTCCACTTT.

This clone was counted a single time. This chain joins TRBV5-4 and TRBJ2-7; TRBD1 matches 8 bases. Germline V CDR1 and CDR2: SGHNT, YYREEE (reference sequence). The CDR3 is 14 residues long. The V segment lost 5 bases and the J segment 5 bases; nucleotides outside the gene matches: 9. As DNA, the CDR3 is TGTGCCAGCAGGGACAGGGCTGCCCAAGACGAGCAGTACTTC. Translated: CASRDRAAQDEQYF.